This passage covers 22 T cell receptor beta chains from one sample sequenced in a study of CD8 T cells in ankylosing spondylitis. TCRdb recomputed calls from the 5' RACE reads with MiXCR, one row per CDR3 protein. The sample includes 200,000 or so distinct CDR3 sequences, about 18% of them seen just once. The material sequenced was blood, either unsorted or a sorted T cell fraction (not recorded which). The source of these receptors is a male donor under 30 with ankylosing spondylitis or in good health (not recorded which).

V gene TRBV6-5 combines with J gene TRBJ1-3; TRBD1 is a possible D gene (6 bases). Germline V gene data show CDR1 as MNHEY and CDR2 as SVGAGI. This CDR3 comprises 16 residues. The ends were cut back, 0 bases at V and 4 bases at J, with 13 bases in the middle. As DNA, the CDR3 is TGTGCCAGCAGTTACTCGTTTGCAGGGGACGGAAACACCATATATTTT. It translates to CASSYSFAGDGNTIYF.

The chain combines TRBV20-1 with TRBJ1-1; D unresolved. Germline V gene sequence: CDR1 DFQATT, CDR2 SNEGSKA (reference sequence). This CDR3 region has 15 residues. Deletions cut 1 base from V and 4 bases from J, with 16 bases between. The CDR3 DNA is TGCAGTGCTAGAGCTCCGACCTTCGAGAGCACTGAAGCTTTCTTT. It encodes CSARAPTFESTEAFF.

This clonotype was observed many times. The genes are TRBV29-1 and TRBJ1-4, with D perhaps TRBD1 (5 bases). V gave up 2 bases and J gave up 11 bases, with 9 bases separating them. The CDR3 sequence is 11 residues long. Per germline, CDR1 SQVTM and CDR2 ANQGSEA. As DNA, the CDR3 is TGCAGCGTTGAACAGGGCTGGAAACTGTTTTTT. It yields the protein CSVEQGWKLFF. The whole variable domain, remainder taken from reference TRBV29-1 and TRBJ1-4, is SAVISQKPSRDICQRGTSLTIQCQVDSQVTMMFWYRQQPGQSLTLIATANQGSEATYESGFVIDKFPISRPNLTFSTLTVSNMSPEDSSIYLCSVEQGWKLFFGSGTQLSVL.

CDR3 DNA sequence: TGCAGTACTAAGGGACTAGCGTACTACAATGAGCAGTTCTTC. Amino acid sequence: CSTKGLAYYNEQFF. The V gene is TRBV20-1, the J gene TRBJ2-1; TRBD2 agrees at 10 bases. Germline CDR1 reads DFQATT; CDR2 reads SNEGSKA (reference sequence). With 8 bases clipped from V and 3 bases from J, the junction kept 7 bases outside the gene matches. The CDR3 covers 14 residues.

This clonotype was counted many times. The chain has TRBV5-1 and TRBJ2-1; 13 bases align to TRBD2. This CDR3 is 15 amino acids long. Germline V gene data show CDR1 as SGHRS and CDR2 as YFSETQ. With 5 bases clipped from V and 5 bases from J, the junction kept 4 bases outside the gene matches. In DNA form, the CDR3 reads TGCGCCAGCAGGGCAGGGACTAGCGGGAACAATGAGCAGTTCTTC. Translating gives CASRAGTSGNNEQFF.

Many counts were recorded for this clonotype. This sequence joins TRBV12-3 or TRBV12-4 and TRBJ2-4; no definite D call. This CDR3 region has 14 residues. Trimming took off 2 bases at V and 0 bases at J, with 5 bases between the two ends. The CDR3 protein is CASSLPGAKNIQYF. The DNA for the CDR3 is TGTGCCAGCAGTTTACCCGGAGCCAAAAACATTCAGTACTTC.

This clonotype was picked up many times. This chain joins TRBV5-5 and TRBJ2-1; the D gene is possibly TRBD1 (6 bases). CDR3 length: 15 residues. With 4 bases removed from V and 10 bases from J, the gap between germline ends came to 21 bases. The germline gives CDR1 SGHKS, CDR2 YYEKEE (reference sequence). Here the CDR3 reads CASSLNSDRNTEQFF. The CDR3 DNA reads as TGTGCCAGCAGCCTCAATTCAGACAGGAATACCGAGCAGTTCTTC.

This clonotype was seen many times. V and J are TRBV12-3 or TRBV12-4 and TRBJ2-7; TRBD1 aligns across 12 bases. The CDR3 totals 15 residues. Trimming cost V 3 bases and J 6 bases; bases outside gene matches: 6. The CDR3 DNA reads as TGTGCCAGCAGTTTCGAGGGGACAGGGGGCTCCGAGCAGTACTTC. Protein product: CASSFEGTGGSEQYF.

This clonotype was found a few times. The chain recombines TRBV28 with TRBJ2-1, with 9 bases identical to TRBD2. Germline loops: CDR1 MDHEN, CDR2 SYDVKM. The trim removed 5 bases at V and 10 bases at J, leaving 9 bases unmatched. The CDR3 loop spans 14 amino acids. The CDR3 DNA reads as TGTGCCAGCAGTGACGCGCGGGAGGGCCTCGAGCAGTTCTTC. Its translation is CASSDAREGLEQFF. Variable domain in full (rest from reference TRBV28 and TRBJ2-1): DVKVTQSSRYLVKRTGEKVFLECVQDMDHENMFWYRQDPGLGLRLIYFSYDVKMKEKGDIPEGYSVSREKKERFSLILESASTNQTSMYLCASSDAREGLEQFFGPGTRLTVL.

This clonotype was seen ten or more times. The chain carries TRBV7-6 and TRBJ2-5; maybe TRBD1 (6 bases). CDR1 is SGHVS and CDR2 is FNYEAQ in the germline V gene. The CDR3 runs 15 residues. V was clipped by 5 bases and J by 5 bases, with 18 bases between them. The CDR3 spells CASSIDDTRGETQYF. CDR3 in DNA: TGTGCCAGCAGCATCGACGATACAAGGGGGGAGACCCAGTACTTC.

The chain recombines TRBV9 with TRBJ2-7; 7 positions agree with TRBD1. This CDR3 is built from 13 residues. From germline, CDR1 is SGDLS and CDR2 YYNGEE. V was clipped by 0 bases and J by 6 bases; unmatched bases: 3. The CDR3 DNA reads as TGTGCCAGCAGCGTAGAGTACAGGGGCGAGCAGTACTTC. This codes for CASSVEYRGEQYF.

This clonotype was picked up many times. V is TRBV6-2 or TRBV6-3 and J is TRBJ2-1, with 11 nucleotides matching TRBD1. With V trimmed by 6 bases and J by 3 bases, 10 bases remained unmatched. Germline V CDR1 and CDR2: MNHEY, SVGEGT. The CDR3 is 17 amino acids. The CDR3 is CASSPGQGAYYYNEQFF. Here the CDR3 DNA reads TGTGCCAGCAGCCCCGGACAGGGGGCCTATTACTACAATGAGCAGTTCTTC.

This clonotype was counted many times. The J gene is TRBJ2-5, the V gene TRBV4-1; D remains ambiguous. V was clipped by 1 base and J by 5 bases, with 17 bases between them. The CDR3 totals 16 residues. Looked up from germline, CDR1 is MGHRA and CDR2 is YSYEKL. CDR3 loop: CASSQASDPTGETQYF. For the CDR3, the DNA is TGCGCCAGCAGCCAAGCATCGGACCCGACCGGGGAGACCCAGTACTTC.

Ten or more counts support this clonotype. The rearrangement uses TRBV12-3 or TRBV12-4 and TRBJ2-3; 10 bases fit TRBD2. The CDR3 is 16 residues long. J lost 0 bases, V lost 5 bases, and 5 bases had no gene match. In nucleotides, the CDR3 is TGTGCCAGCAGTCCCTGGACTAGCGGAAGCACAGATACGCAGTATTTT. Protein sequence: CASSPWTSGSTDTQYF.

CDR3 sequence: CASSPPGAGVVETQYF. The DNA of the CDR3 is TGTGCCAGCAGTCCCCCCGGAGCGGGGGTGGTGGAGACCCAGTACTTC. The chain couples TRBV28 to TRBJ2-5, with 8 bases that match TRBD2. The V gene end was trimmed by 5 bases and the J gene end by 5 bases; junction bases not matched to a gene: 13. Germline V lookup: CDR1 MDHEN, CDR2 SYDVKM. The CDR3 sequence is 16 residues long.

There are a few counts of this clonotype. CDR3 DNA: TGTGCCAGCAGCCGATCGGACTTTTCTGATGAGCAGTTCTTC. Protein: CASSRSDFSDEQFF. The chain joins TRBV12-3 or TRBV12-4 to TRBJ2-1, with D maybe TRBD2 (5 bases). CDR3 length equals 14 residues. The V and J ends lost 6 bases and 8 bases respectively, with 17 bases between them.

This clonotype occurred a few times. The chain combines TRBV4-1 with TRBJ2-1; 14 nucleotides agree with TRBD2. The junction had 10 bases not matched to a gene; V was cut back by 2 bases and J by 7 bases. There are 18 residues in the CDR3. Germline V gene data show CDR1 as MGHRA and CDR2 as YSYEKL. The CDR3 region has the DNA TGCGCCAGCAGCCAACACCCGGGACTAGCGGGAGAAAGAAATGAGCAGTTCTTC. Translated, it gives CASSQHPGLAGERNEQFF.

The chain couples TRBV12-3 or TRBV12-4 to TRBJ2-3; possible D gene TRBD1, 6 bases. Trimming pared 6 bases from V and 5 bases from J, leaving 18 bases between. The CDR3 is 15 residues long. The CDR3 DNA reads TGTGCCAGCAGCCGTCTAATGGGGGCGGAAGATACGCAGTATTTT. It translates to CASSRLMGAEDTQYF.

This clonotype was counted at least ten times. V gene TRBV15 combines with J gene TRBJ2-1, with TRBD2 identical over 8 bases. CDR3 length: 15 residues. J gave up 9 bases and V 1 base, and 8 bases lay outside the gene matches. Germline CDR1 is LNHNV and CDR2 is YYDKDF (reference sequence). This chain's CDR3 is CATSRGPAGVGEQFF. Here the CDR3 DNA reads TGTGCCACCAGCAGAGGCCCAGCGGGAGTGGGTGAGCAGTTCTTC.

The V and J genes are TRBV12-3 or TRBV12-4 and TRBJ2-1; D remains ambiguous. The CDR3 spans 13 residues. V was cut by 4 bases and J by 6 bases, with 10 bases left in between. The CDR3 DNA sequence: TGTGCCAGCAGTTCCCAGTATATCAATGAGCAGTTCTTC. Its protein product is CASSSQYINEQFF.

This clonotype was recorded once. One end of the junction varies from germline; a read error may be responsible. The rearrangement joins TRBV20-1 to TRBJ2-1; the match to TRBD2 covers 9 bases. This CDR3 is 14 amino acids long. Per germline, CDR1 DFQATT and CDR2 SNEGSKA (reference sequence). The CDR3 DNA reads as TGCAATGCTAGTAGACTAGCGGACCACAATGAGCAGTCCTTC. Its protein is CNASRLADHNEQSF.

This clonotype was detected ten times or more. CDR3 amino acids: CASSQSGRDNEQFF. The CDR3 DNA follows: TGCGCCAGCAGCCAAAGCGGGAGAGACAATGAGCAGTTCTTC. The chain couples TRBV5-1 to TRBJ2-1; 8 positions match TRBD2. With V trimmed by 4 bases and J by 5 bases, 5 bases remained unmatched. Germline values: CDR1 SGHRS, CDR2 YFSETQ. CDR3 length equals 14 residues.